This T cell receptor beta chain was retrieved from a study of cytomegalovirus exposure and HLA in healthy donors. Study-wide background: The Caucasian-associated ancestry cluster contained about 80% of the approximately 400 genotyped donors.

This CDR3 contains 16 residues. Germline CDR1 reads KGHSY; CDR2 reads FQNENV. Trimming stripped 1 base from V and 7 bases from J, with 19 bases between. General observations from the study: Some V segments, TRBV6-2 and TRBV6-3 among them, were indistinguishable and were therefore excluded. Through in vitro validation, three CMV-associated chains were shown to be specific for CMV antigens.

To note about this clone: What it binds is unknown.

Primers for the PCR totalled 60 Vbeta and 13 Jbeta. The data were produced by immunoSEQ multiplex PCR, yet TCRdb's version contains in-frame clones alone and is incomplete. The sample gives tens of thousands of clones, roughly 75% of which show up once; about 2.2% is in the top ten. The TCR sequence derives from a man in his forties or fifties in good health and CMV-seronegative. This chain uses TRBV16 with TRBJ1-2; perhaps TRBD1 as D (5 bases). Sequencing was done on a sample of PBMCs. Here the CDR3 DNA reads TGTGCCAGCAGCCAATTCGTATTTTCAGGGCAGGGTGGCTACACCTTC. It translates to CASSQFVFSGQGGYTF.